This passage covers 17 T cell receptor beta chains from one sample sequenced in a study of blood T cell repertoires in COVID-19. The data were produced by immunoSEQ multiplex PCR, yet TCRdb's version contains in-frame clones alone and is incomplete. The sample lists 95,000 to 150,000 clones, approximately 81% seen once, with approximately 35% in the top ten. The sample consisted of peripheral blood. All receptors derive from a man aged 35 to 55 with active or convalescent COVID-19.

The CDR3 loop is CASSYSWAGGKFF. In DNA form, the CDR3 reads TGTGCCAGCAGTTACTCGTGGGCAGGGGGAAAGTTCTTC. The chain recombines TRBV6-5 with TRBJ2-1; 7 bases are a match to TRBD1. This CDR3 spans 13 amino acids. V shed 0 bases and J 14 bases; nucleotides not matched to a gene: 7. CDR1 is MNHEY, CDR2 SVGAGI, per germline.

In its sample, this clone was seen a few times. The chain uses TRBV19 and TRBJ1-2, with 11 bases matching TRBD1. CDR3 length: 15 amino acids. Trimming cost V 3 bases and J 8 bases; bases outside gene matches: 8. From germline, CDR1 is LNHDA and CDR2 SQIVND (reference sequence). Here the CDR3 reads CASSIDGQGAGGYTF. The CDR3 bases are TGTGCCAGTAGTATCGACGGACAGGGGGCGGGAGGCTACACCTTC.

This chain uses TRBV9 with TRBJ2-3; 7 positions match TRBD1. Germline V lookup: CDR1 SGDLS, CDR2 YYNGEE. With V trimmed by 0 bases and J by 3 bases, 4 bases remained unmatched. The CDR3 is 15 amino acids. The CDR3 DNA is TGTGCCAGCAGCGTAGAGGGGGCGCGGACAGATACGCAGTATTTT. It encodes CASSVEGARTDTQYF.

This clone was found a few times. V and J are TRBV6-4 and TRBJ2-5; 8 bases are a match to TRBD2. Unmatched junction bases numbered 11, after V lost 0 bases and J lost 14 bases. This CDR3 comprises 14 residues. Germline V gene data show CDR1 as MRHNA and CDR2 as SNTAGT. The CDR3 protein is CASSDSMGLGRTYF. CDR3 nucleotides: TGTGCCAGCAGTGACTCAATGGGACTAGGGCGGACCTACTTC.

This clone was observed a few times. The chain recombines TRBV23-1 with TRBJ1-2; D uncertain. TRBV23-1 is annotated as an ORF whose role is uncertain. The ends were cut back, 0 bases at V and 6 bases at J, with 20 bases in the middle. This CDR3 is 17 amino acids long. This CDR3 is CASSQSDPGGRVDGYTF. The CDR3 DNA is TGCGCCAGCAGTCAATCAGACCCCGGAGGGAGGGTAGATGGCTACACCTTC.

The rearrangement joins TRBV19 to TRBJ1-1; D gene ambiguous. The ends were cut back, 11 bases at V and 11 bases at J, with 15 bases in the middle. In germline, CDR1 is LNHDA, CDR2 SQIVND (reference sequence). This CDR3 contains 10 residues. This CDR3 reads CAAGHGGAFF. The CDR3 DNA reads TGTGCCGCCGGGCACGGCGGGGCTTTCTTT.

The gene calls are TRBV7-7 and TRBJ2-2; TRBD2 matches 10 bases. The trim removed 7 bases at V and 3 bases at J, leaving 5 bases unmatched. The CDR3 loop spans 15 amino acids. Germline CDR1 reads SSHAT; CDR2 reads FNYEAQ (reference sequence). In nucleotides, the CDR3 is TGTGCCAGCACACCCGGGACTAGCGACACCGGGGAGCTGTTTTTT. Translation gives CASTPGTSDTGELFF.

The chain joins TRBV11-2 to TRBJ2-1; no clear D. The V end was cut by 3 bases, the J end by 7 bases, with 7 bases between. This CDR3 is 12 amino acids long. Germline-derived CDR1 and CDR2 are SGHAT and FQNNGV. CDR3 amino acids: CASSFHRNEQFF. The CDR3 DNA is TGTGCCAGCAGCTTCCACCGGAATGAGCAGTTCTTC.

This clone was recorded a few times. V and J are TRBV15 and TRBJ1-6; D is unclear. Germline CDR1 and CDR2: LNHNV and YYDKDF (reference sequence). There are 16 residues in the CDR3. The germline V and J ends were trimmed by 3 bases and 5 bases, with 14 bases remaining between them. The CDR3 DNA sequence: TGTGCCACCAGCAGGTCCCCATTGACAAATAATTCACCCCTCCACTTT. The encoded protein is CATSRSPLTNNSPLHF.

This chain links TRBV28 with TRBJ2-4, with a possible D match to TRBD1 (6 bases). The CDR3 runs to 17 residues. Trimming pared 10 bases from V and 0 bases from J, leaving 22 bases between. Germline values: CDR1 MDHEN, CDR2 SYDVKM. In nucleotides, the CDR3 is TGTGCCATCTCAGGGGTGGGCACTTCTCTAGCCAAAAACATTCAGTACTTC. As protein: CAISGVGTSLAKNIQYF.

The gene calls are TRBV6-2 or TRBV6-3 and TRBJ1-2, with 7 bases that match TRBD1. This CDR3 contains 16 residues. J was trimmed by 1 base and V by 0 bases; bases with no gene match: 5. Germline values: CDR1 MNHEY, CDR2 SVGEGT. DNA of the CDR3: TGTGCCAGCAGTTACTCGAGACAGGGAAATAACTATGGCTACACCTTC. Its translation is CASSYSRQGNNYGYTF.

The chain couples TRBV30 to TRBJ1-3; the match to TRBD1 covers 10 bases. Per the germline V gene, CDR1 is GTSNPN and CDR2 is SVGIG (reference sequence). CDR3 length equals 15 residues. With V trimmed by 3 bases and J by 4 bases, 6 bases remained unmatched. As DNA, the CDR3 is TGTGCCTGGAGAAGACAGGGGGCTGGAGGAAACACCATATATTTT. It translates to CAWRRQGAGGNTIYF.

The chain couples TRBV7-9 to TRBJ2-4; 8 bases match TRBD1. This CDR3 has 14 residues. Germline V CDR1 and CDR2: SEHNR, FQNEAQ (reference sequence). V trimming: 4 bases; J trimming: 7 bases; junction bases outside the gene matches: 6. The CDR3 DNA sequence: TGTGCCAGCAGCTACGACAGGGGAGGTAACATTCAGTACTTC. This sequence encodes CASSYDRGGNIQYF.

V gene TRBV25-1 combines with J gene TRBJ2-1; tentative D call: TRBD2 (6 bases). This CDR3 has 16 residues. Germline CDR1 MGHDK, CDR2 SYGVNS. V dropped 5 bases and J dropped 0 bases, with 14 bases sitting between them. CDR3 residues: CASSPGGASSYNEQFF. The DNA of the CDR3 is TGTGCCAGCAGTCCGGGCGGGGCCAGCTCCTACAATGAGCAGTTCTTC.

The rearrangement uses TRBV5-6 and TRBJ2-5, with TRBD1 matching over 7 bases. The CDR3 spans 13 residues. V lost 3 bases to trimming and J lost 2 bases; unmatched junction nucleotides: 1. CDR1 is SGHDT, CDR2 YYEEEE, per germline. In DNA, the CDR3 is TGTGCCAGCAGCTCGGGACAGCAAGAGACCCAGTACTTC. Protein: CASSSGQQETQYF.

This chain joins TRBV5-1 and TRBJ1-1; D ambiguous. Trimming left V 8 bases short and J 3 bases short, with 23 bases between. The CDR3 sequence is 16 residues long. CDR1 and CDR2 (germline): SGHRS, YFSETQ. The chain's CDR3 is CASHREIGILHTEAFF. In nucleotides, the CDR3 is TGCGCCAGTCACCGGGAGATCGGCATTCTACACACTGAAGCTTTCTTT.

V is TRBV4-1 and J is TRBJ1-5; D is unclear. CDR3 length equals 17 residues. The V and J ends lost 0 bases and 0 bases respectively, with 12 bases between them. Germline loops: CDR1 MGHRA, CDR2 YSYEKL. CDR3 DNA sequence: TGCGCCAGCAGCCAAGAAGGTGGGAGAAATAGCAATCAGCCCCAGCATTTT. Translating gives CASSQEGGRNSNQPQHF.